The 11 T cell receptor beta chains in this list originate from one sample, sequenced in a study of T cell changes during pregnancy in multiple sclerosis. This table comes from immunoSEQ multiplex PCR, and its TCRdb copy is limited to in-frame clones, with some not included. Counted here are around 100,000 clones, roughly nine tenths occurring once; the ten biggest clones make up approximately 0.76%. The starting material was peripheral blood, obtained in the second trimester of pregnancy. The receptor source for this set is a female donor in good health, enrolled as a control in a pregnancy study.

This chain links TRBV5-4 with TRBJ2-3; 8 nucleotides line up with TRBD2. V trimming: 6 bases; J trimming: 0 bases; junction bases outside the gene matches: 6. The CDR3 has 15 residues. Looked up from germline, CDR1 is SGHNT and CDR2 is YYREEE (reference sequence). The CDR3 nucleotides read TGTGCCAGCACCCGAGCGGGGGCTAGCACAGATACGCAGTATTTT. It codes for CASTRAGASTDTQYF.

This chain joins TRBV28 and TRBJ2-7; 7 bases agree with TRBD2. Germline assignment: CDR1 MDHEN and CDR2 SYDVKM. The CDR3 covers 15 residues. V gave up 9 bases and J gave up 6 bases; unmatched junction bases: 17. Here the CDR3 DNA reads TGTGCCAGTCATGAGGGCTCTAGCGGCCTTCGCGAGCAGTACTTC. It encodes CASHEGSSGLREQYF. The whole variable domain, remainder taken from reference TRBV28 and TRBJ2-7, is DVKVTQSSRYLVKRTGEKVFLECVQDMDHENMFWYRQDPGLGLRLIYFSYDVKMKEKGDIPEGYSVSREKKERFSLILESASTNQTSMYLCASHEGSSGLREQYFGPGTRLTVT.

V and J are TRBV15 and TRBJ2-7, with D possibly matching TRBD2 (5 bases). V shed 5 bases and J shed 0 bases, with 17 bases lying between them. This CDR3 comprises 16 residues. The germline V gene has CDR1 LNHNV and CDR2 YYDKDF (reference sequence). CDR3 in amino acids: CATSRVVGDSSYEQYF. CDR3 in DNA: TGTGCCACCAGCCGAGTAGTCGGGGATAGCTCCTACGAGCAGTACTTC.

The V call is TRBV19, the J call TRBJ1-2; TRBD1 matches 9 bases. Germline V gives CDR1 LNHDA, CDR2 SQIVND (reference sequence). The CDR3 covers 16 residues. V trimming: 3 bases; J trimming: 1 base; junction bases outside the gene matches: 6. Written as DNA, the CDR3 is TGTGCCAGTAGTATGGGACAGGGCTTTGTTAACTATGGCTACACCTTC. Protein product: CASSMGQGFVNYGYTF. The whole variable domain, filled in from reference TRBV19 and TRBJ1-2, reads DGGITQSPKYLFRKEGQNVTLSCEQNLNHDAMYWYRQDPGQGLRLIYYSQIVNDFQKGDIAEGYSVSREKKESFPLTVTSAQKNPTAFYLCASSMGQGFVNYGYTFGSGTRLTVV.

The rearrangement links TRBV7-2 to TRBJ2-3, with 10 bases matching TRBD2. V gave up 6 bases and J gave up 2 bases; unmatched junction bases: 11. This CDR3 comprises 17 residues. The germline CDR1 and CDR2 sequences are SGHTA and FQGNSA. The CDR3 DNA reads TGTGCCAGCAGACGCGGACTAGCGGTGGGCCCCACAGATACGCAGTATTTT. Protein: CASRRGLAVGPTDTQYF.

This clone has just one count. This chain uses TRBV5-5 with TRBJ1-2; 7 bases match TRBD1. This CDR3 comprises 16 residues. V lost 0 bases to trimming and J lost 1 base; unmatched junction nucleotides: 6. CDR1 SGHKS and CDR2 YYEKEE come from the germline V gene (reference sequence). CDR3 loop: CASSLEGTALNYGYTF. The CDR3 DNA is TGTGCCAGCAGCTTGGAAGGGACAGCGCTTAACTATGGCTACACCTTC.

This sequence joins TRBV28 and TRBJ1-2, with D possibly TRBD1 on 5 matching bases. The germline V gene encodes CDR1 MDHEN and CDR2 SYDVKM. This CDR3 contains 15 residues. V dropped 1 base and J dropped 5 bases, with 14 bases sitting between them. The CDR3 protein is CASSLSGSGSYGYTF. For the CDR3, the DNA is TGTGCCAGCAGTTTATCCGGGTCAGGGTCTTATGGCTACACCTTC.

V is TRBV18 and J is TRBJ2-7; D uncertain. The V gene lost 3 bases and the J gene lost 2 bases, with 17 bases spanning the gap. The germline V gene encodes CDR1 KGHSH and CDR2 LQKENI. The CDR3 runs 16 residues. In nucleotides, the CDR3 is TGTGCCAGCTCACCCAGGTCGGTTCTCCCCCCCTACGAGCAGTACTTC. Protein product: CASSPRSVLPPYEQYF. Full variable domain (remainder filled in from reference TRBV18 and TRBJ2-7): NAGVMQNPRHLVRRRGQEARLRCSPMKGHSHVYWYRQLPEEGLKFMVYLQKENIIDESGMPKERFSAEFPKEGPSILRIQQVVRGDSAAYFCASSPRSVLPPYEQYFGPGTRLTVT.

The J gene is TRBJ1-2, the V gene TRBV6-6; TRBD1 matches 9 bases. After removal of 8 bases from V and 5 bases from J, the junction contained 9 bases not matched to a gene. The CDR3 spans 14 residues. Germline V gives CDR1 MNHNY, CDR2 SVGAGI (reference sequence). The CDR3 sequence is CASASTGGRYGYTF. CDR3 nucleotides: TGTGCCAGCGCCTCAACAGGGGGCAGGTATGGCTACACCTTC.

The rearrangement uses TRBV4-1 and TRBJ2-5; 7 bases align to TRBD1. The CDR3 runs 17 residues. Germline lookup yields CDR1 MGHRA and CDR2 YSYEKL. V shed 0 bases, J shed 1 base, and the junction held 8 bases outside the gene matches. CDR3: CASSQDATGSVQETQYF. In DNA, the CDR3 is TGCGCCAGCAGCCAAGATGCGACAGGGAGCGTCCAAGAGACCCAGTACTTC.

This sequence joins TRBV7-9 and TRBJ1-2; possibly TRBD1 for D (6 bases). CDR1 is SEHNR and CDR2 is FQNEAQ in the germline V gene (reference sequence). This CDR3 spans 15 amino acids. The V gene lost 4 bases and the J gene lost 2 bases, with 14 bases spanning the gap. For the CDR3, the DNA is TGTGCCAGCAGCTCACTGGACAGCCCAAACTATGGCTACACCTTC. The encoded protein is CASSSLDSPNYGYTF. Looking up the rest from reference TRBV7-9 and TRBJ1-2 gives the full variable domain: DTGVSQNPRHKITKRGQNVTFRCDPISEHNRLYWYRQTLGQGPEFLTYFQNEAQLEKSRLLSDRFSAERPKGSFSTLEIQRTEQGDSAMYLCASSSLDSPNYGYTFGSGTRLTVV.